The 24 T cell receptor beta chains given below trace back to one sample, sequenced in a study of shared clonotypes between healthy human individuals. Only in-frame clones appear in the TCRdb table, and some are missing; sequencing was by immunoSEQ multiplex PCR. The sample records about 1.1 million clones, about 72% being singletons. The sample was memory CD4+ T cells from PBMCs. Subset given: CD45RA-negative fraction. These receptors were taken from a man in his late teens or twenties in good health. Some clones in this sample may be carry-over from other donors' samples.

CDR3 nucleotide sequence: TGTGCCTGGAGTTTGAGCGGGACGGGGACAGATACGCAGTATTTT. Amino acid sequence: CAWSLSGTGTDTQYF. V is TRBV30 and J is TRBJ2-3; 7 bases align to TRBD2. V trimming: 2 bases; J trimming: 3 bases; junction bases outside the gene matches: 8. CDR1 and CDR2 (germline): GTSNPN, SVGIG (reference sequence). The CDR3 contains 15 residues.

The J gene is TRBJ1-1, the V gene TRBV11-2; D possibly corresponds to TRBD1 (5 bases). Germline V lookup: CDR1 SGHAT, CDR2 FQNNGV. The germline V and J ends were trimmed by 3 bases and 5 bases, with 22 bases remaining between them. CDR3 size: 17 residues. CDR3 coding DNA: TGTGCCAGCAGCTTCCACTCCTTCGCGGGGCCCGGGACTGAAGCTTTCTTT. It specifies CASSFHSFAGPGTEAFF.

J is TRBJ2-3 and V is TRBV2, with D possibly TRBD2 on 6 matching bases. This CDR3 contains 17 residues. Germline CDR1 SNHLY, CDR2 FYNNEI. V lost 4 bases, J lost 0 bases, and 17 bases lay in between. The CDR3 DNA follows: TGTGCCAGCAGTGTAATCTTCGTCGGAGGGAGCACAGATACGCAGTATTTT. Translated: CASSVIFVGGSTDTQYF.

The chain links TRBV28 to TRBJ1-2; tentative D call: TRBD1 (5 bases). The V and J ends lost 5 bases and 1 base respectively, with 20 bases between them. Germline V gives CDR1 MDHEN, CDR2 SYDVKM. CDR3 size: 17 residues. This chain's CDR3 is CASSGFYRDAINYGYTF. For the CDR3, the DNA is TGTGCCAGCAGTGGGTTCTACCGGGACGCTATTAACTATGGCTACACCTTC.

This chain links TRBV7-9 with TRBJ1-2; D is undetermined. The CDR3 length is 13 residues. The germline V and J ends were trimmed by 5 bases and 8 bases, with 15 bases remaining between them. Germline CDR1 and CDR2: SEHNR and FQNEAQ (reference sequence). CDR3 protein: CASSPTGSRGYTF. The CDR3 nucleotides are TGTGCCAGCAGCCCTACGGGGTCTCGAGGCTACACCTTC.

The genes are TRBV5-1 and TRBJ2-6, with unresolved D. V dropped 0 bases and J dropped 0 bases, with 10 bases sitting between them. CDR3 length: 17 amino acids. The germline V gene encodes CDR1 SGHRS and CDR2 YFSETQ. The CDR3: CASSLGIDRSGANVLTF. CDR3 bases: TGCGCCAGCAGCTTGGGTATAGACCGCTCTGGGGCCAACGTCCTGACTTTC.

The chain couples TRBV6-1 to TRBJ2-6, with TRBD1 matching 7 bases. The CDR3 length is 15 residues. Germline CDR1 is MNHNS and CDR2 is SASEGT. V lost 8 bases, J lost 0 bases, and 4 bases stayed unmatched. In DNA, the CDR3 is TGTGCCAGCGACAGGGATATCTCTGGGGCCAACGTCCTGACTTTC. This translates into CASDRDISGANVLTF.

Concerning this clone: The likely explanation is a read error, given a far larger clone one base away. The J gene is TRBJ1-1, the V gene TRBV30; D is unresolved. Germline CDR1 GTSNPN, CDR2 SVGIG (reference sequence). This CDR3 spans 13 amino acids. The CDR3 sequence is CAWSVGRNTEDFF. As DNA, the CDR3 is TGTGCCTGGAGTGTTGGGAGGAACACTGAAGATTTCTTT.

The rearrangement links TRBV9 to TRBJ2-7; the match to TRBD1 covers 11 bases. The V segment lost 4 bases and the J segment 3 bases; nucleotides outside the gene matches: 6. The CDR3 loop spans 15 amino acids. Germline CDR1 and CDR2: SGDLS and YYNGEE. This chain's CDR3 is CASSTRGTGGYEQYF. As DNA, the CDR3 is TGTGCCAGCAGCACCCGTGGGACAGGGGGCTACGAGCAGTACTTC. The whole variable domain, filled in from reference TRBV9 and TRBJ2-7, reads DSGVTQTPKHLITATGQRVTLRCSPRSGDLSVYWYQQSLDQGLQFLIQYYNGEERAKGNILERFSAQQFPDLHSELNLSSLELGDSALYFCASSTRGTGGYEQYFGPGTRLTVT.

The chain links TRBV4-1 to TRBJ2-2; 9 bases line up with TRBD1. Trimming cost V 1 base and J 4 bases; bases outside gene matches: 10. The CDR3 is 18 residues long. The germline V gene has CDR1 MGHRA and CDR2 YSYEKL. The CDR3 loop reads CASSQVFLRDRATGELFF. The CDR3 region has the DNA TGCGCCAGCAGCCAAGTATTCTTAAGGGACAGGGCCACCGGGGAGCTGTTTTTT.

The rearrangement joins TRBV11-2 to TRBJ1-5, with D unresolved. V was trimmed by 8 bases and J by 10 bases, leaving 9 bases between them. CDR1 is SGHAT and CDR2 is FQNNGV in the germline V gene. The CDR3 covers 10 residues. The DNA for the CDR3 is TGTGCCAGCCGGCCTGGCCCCCAGCATTTT. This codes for CASRPGPQHF.

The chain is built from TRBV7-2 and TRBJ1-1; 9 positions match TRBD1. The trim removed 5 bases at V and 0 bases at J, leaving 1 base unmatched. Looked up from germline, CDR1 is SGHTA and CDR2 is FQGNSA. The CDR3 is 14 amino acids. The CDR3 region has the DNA TGTGCCAGCAGCCGGACAGGGGTGAACACTGAAGCTTTCTTT. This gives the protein CASSRTGVNTEAFF.

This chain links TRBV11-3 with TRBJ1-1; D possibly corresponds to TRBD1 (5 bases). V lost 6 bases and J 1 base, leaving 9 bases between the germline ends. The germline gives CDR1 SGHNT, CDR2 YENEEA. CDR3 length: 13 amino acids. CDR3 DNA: TGTGCCAGCAGTCCAGGGTGGAACACTGAAGCTTTCTTT. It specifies CASSPGWNTEAFF. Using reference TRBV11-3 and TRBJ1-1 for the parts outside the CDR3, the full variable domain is EAGVVQSPRYKIIEKKQPVAFWCNPISGHNTLYWYLQNLGQGPELLIRYENEEAVDDSQLPKDRFSAERLKGVDSTLKIQPAELGDSAVYLCASSPGWNTEAFFGQGTRLTVV.

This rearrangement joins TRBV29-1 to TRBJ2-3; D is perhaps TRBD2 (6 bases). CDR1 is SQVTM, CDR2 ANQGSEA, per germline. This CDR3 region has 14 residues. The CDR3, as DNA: TGCAGTGAAACCGGGAGCGGGAGCACAGATACGCAGTATTTT. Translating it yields CSETGSGSTDTQYF.

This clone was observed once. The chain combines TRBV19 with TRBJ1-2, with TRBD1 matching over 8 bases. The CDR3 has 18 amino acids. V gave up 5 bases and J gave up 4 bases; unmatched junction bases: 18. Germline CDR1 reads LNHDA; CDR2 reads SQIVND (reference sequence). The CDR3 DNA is TGTGCCAGTAGTCTAAGGGGTTCCGGGACAGGATCTCGCTATGGCTACACCTTC. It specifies CASSLRGSGTGSRYGYTF.

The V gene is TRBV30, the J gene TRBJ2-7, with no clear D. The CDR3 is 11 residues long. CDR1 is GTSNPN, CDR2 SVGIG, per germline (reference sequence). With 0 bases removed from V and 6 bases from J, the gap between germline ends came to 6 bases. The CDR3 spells CAWSVQSEQYF. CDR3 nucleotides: TGTGCCTGGAGTGTACAGTCCGAGCAGTACTTC.

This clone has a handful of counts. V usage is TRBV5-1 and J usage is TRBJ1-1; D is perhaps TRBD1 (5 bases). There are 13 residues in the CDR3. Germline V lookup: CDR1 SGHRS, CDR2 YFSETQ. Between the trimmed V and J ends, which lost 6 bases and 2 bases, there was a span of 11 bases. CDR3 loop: CASTNGQNTEAFF. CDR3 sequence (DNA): TGCGCCAGCACCAATGGACAAAACACTGAAGCTTTCTTT.

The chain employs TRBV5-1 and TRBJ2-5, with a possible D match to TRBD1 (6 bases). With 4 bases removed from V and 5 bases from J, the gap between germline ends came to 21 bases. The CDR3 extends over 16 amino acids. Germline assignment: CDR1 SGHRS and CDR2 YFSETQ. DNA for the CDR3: TGCGCCAGCAGCGGAATTGGGGGCGCGGTTGAGGAGACCCAGTACTTC. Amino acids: CASSGIGGAVEETQYF.

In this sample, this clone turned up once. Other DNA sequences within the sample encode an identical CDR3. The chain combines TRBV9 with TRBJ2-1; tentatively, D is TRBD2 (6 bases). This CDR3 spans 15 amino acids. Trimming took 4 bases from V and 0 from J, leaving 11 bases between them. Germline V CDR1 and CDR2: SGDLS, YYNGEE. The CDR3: CASSLSGSSYNEQFF. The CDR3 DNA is TGTGCCAGCAGCCTTAGCGGTAGCTCCTACAATGAGCAGTTCTTC.

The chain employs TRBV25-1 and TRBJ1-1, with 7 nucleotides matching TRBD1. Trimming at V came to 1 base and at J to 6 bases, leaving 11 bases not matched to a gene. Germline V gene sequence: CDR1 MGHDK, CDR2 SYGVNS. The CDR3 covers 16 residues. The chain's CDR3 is CASSEWGQTQVSEAFF. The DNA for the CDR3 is TGTGCCAGCAGTGAATGGGGACAGACCCAAGTGTCTGAAGCTTTCTTT.

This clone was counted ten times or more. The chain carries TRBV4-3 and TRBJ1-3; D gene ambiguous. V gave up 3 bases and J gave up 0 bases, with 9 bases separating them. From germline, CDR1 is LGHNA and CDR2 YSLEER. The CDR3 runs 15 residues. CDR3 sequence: CASSQTYSSGNTIYF. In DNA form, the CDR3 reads TGCGCCAGCAGCCAGACCTATAGCTCTGGAAACACCATATATTTT.

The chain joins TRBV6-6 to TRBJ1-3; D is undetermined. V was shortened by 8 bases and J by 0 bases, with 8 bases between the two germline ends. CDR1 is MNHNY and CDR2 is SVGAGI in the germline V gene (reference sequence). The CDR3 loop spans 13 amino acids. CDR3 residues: CASGLSSGNTIYF. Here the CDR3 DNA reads TGTGCCAGCGGTTTATCCTCTGGAAACACCATATATTTT.

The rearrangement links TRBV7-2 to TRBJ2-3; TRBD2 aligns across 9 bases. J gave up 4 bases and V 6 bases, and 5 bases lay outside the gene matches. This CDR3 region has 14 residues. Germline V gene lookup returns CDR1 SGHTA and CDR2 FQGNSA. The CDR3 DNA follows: TGTGCCAGCAGTTATAGCGGGAGCGCAGATACGCAGTATTTT. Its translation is CASSYSGSADTQYF. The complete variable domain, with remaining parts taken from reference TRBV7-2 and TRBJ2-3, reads GAGVSQSPSNKVTEKGKDVELRCDPISGHTALYWYRQSLGQGLEFLIYFQGNSAPDKSGLPSDRFSAERTGGSVSTLTIQRTQQEDSAVYLCASSYSGSADTQYFGPGTRLTVL.

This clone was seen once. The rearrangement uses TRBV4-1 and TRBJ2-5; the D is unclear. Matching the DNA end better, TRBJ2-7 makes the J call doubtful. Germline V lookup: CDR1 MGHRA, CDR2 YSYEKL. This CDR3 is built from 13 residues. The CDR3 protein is CASSGEPSYEQYF. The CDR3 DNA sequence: TGCGCCAGCAGCGGCGAGCCCTCCTACGAGCAGTACTTC.